This is a list of T cell receptor beta chains from one sample in a study of quantifying T cell responses using KT2 cells. TCRdb fed the UMI-ligation and nested PCR reads into MiXCR, producing one record per CDR3 protein. This table holds tens of thousands of distinct CDR3 sequences, 10% found once. The sequenced material came from PBMCs spiked with cells of the T cell clone KT2. The receptors stem from a human donor. CDR3s include the opening cysteine and the closing phenylalanine or tryptophan. D genes are given only for firm matches. For some rows the clone size is stated as once, few or many, or as a class when expanded; others skip it.

CDR3 protein,CDR3 DNA,J gene,clone size,V gene,D gene
CASSLAPMKASRDF,TGTGCCAGCAGCTTAGCCCCCATGAAAGCGTCCAGAGATTTT,TRBJ1-3,.,TRBV7-8,.
CASRRTSGDYNEQFF,TGTGCCAGCAGGAGGACTAGCGGGGACTACAATGAGCAGTTCTTC,TRBJ2-1,.,TRBV6-4,TRBD2
CASSSPYEQYF,TGTGCCAGCAGCTCACCGTACGAGCAGTACTTC,TRBJ2-7,.,TRBV7-9,.
CASSPQGSRTDTQYF,TGTGCCAGCAGCCCACAGGGCAGCCGCACAGATACGCAGTATTTT,TRBJ2-3,few,TRBV28,.
CASSPPEGMNTEAFF,TGTGCCAGCTCACCACCCGAGGGAATGAACACTGAAGCTTTCTTT,TRBJ1-1,.,TRBV18,.
CASSAPFTDTKYF,TGTGCAAGCAGTGCCCCGTTCACAGATACGAAGTATTTT,TRBJ2-3,.,TRBV2,.
CASSQARGGSEQFF,TGTGCCAGCAGCCAAGCTCGGGGGGGTAGTGAGCAGTTCTTC,TRBJ2-1,many,TRBV4-2,TRBD2
CASSLGDSYTEAFF,TGTGCCAGCAGTTTAGGGGACAGCTACACTGAAGCTTTCTTT,TRBJ1-1,many,TRBV12-3/TRBV12-4,TRBD1
CASRAGQSYEQYF,TGTGCCAGCAGGGCCGGACAGTCCTACGAGCAGTACTTC,TRBJ2-7,.,TRBV6-1,.
CASSESYSSNQPQHF,TGTGCCAGCAGCGAATCCTACAGCTCCAATCAGCCCCAGCATTTT,TRBJ1-5,medium-sized,TRBV27,.
CASSLVTSSEHGYTF,TGTGCCAGCAGCTTAGTAACGTCATCCGAACATGGCTACACCTTC,TRBJ1-2,few,TRBV5-6,.
CASSWGQGLRLGTEAFF,TGTGCCAGCAGCTGGGGACAGGGGCTACGTCTCGGCACTGAAGCTTTCTTT,TRBJ1-1,.,TRBV7-9,TRBD1
CSARVSGRTYEQYF,TGCAGTGCTAGAGTTAGCGGGAGAACGTACGAGCAGTACTTC,TRBJ2-7,.,TRBV20-1,TRBD2
CASSLVAQSYNEQFF,TGCGCCAGCAGCTTGGTGGCGCAATCCTACAATGAGCAGTTCTTC,TRBJ2-1,.,TRBV5-1,.